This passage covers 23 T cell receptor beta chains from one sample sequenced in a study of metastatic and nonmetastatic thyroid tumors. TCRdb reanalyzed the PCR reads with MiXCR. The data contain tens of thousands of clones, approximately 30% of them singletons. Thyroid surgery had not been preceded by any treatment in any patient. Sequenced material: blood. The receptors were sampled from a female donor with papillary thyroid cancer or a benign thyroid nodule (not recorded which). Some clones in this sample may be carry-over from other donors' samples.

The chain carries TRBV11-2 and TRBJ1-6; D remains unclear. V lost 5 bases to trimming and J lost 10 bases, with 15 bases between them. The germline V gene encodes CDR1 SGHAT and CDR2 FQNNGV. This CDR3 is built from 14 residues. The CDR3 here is CASSDDSGVSPLHF. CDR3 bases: TGTGCCAGCAGCGATGACTCCGGCGTGTCACCCCTCCACTTT.

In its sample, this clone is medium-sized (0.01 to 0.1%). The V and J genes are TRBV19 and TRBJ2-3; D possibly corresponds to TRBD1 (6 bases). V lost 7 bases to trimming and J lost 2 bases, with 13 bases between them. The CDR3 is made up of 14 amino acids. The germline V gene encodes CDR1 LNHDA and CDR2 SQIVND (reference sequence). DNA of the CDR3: TGTGCCAGTAAAGGGGGTTCGGACACAGATACGCAGTATTTT. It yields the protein CASKGGSDTDTQYF.

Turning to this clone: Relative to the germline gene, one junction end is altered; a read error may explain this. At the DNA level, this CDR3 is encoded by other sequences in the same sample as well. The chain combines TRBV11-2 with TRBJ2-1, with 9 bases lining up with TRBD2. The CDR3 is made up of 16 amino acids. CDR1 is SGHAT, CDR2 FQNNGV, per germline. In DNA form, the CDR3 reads TGCGCCAGCAGCTCGGGTGGGGTTAGCGGGGGCTATGAGCAGTTCTTC. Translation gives CASSSGGVSGGYEQFF. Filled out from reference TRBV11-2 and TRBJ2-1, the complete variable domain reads EAGVAQSPRYKIIEKRQSVAFWCNPISGHATLYWYQQILGQGPKLLIQFQNNGVVDDSQLPKDRFSAERLKGVDSTLKIQPAKLEDSAVYLCASSSGGVSGGYEQFFGPGTRLTVL.

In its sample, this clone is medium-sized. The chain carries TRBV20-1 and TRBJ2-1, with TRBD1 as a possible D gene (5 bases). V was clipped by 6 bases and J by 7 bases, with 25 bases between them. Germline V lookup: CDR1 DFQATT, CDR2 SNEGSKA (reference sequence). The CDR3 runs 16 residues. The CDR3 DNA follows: TGCAGTGCCTACGGACGGTGGGGCAGGGCAGGGAATGAGCAGTTCTTC. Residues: CSAYGRWGRAGNEQFF.

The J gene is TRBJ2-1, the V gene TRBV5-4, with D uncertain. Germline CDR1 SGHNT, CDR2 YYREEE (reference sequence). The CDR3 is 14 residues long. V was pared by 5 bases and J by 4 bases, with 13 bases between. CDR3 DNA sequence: TGTGCCAGCAGTGAAGCGCAATCTTACAATGAGCAGTTCTTC. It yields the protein CASSEAQSYNEQFF.

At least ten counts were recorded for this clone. DNA of the CDR3: TGTGCCAGCAGGATTAGGTATCTCACAGATACGCAGTATTTT. Its translation: CASRIRYLTDTQYF. V usage is TRBV27 and J usage is TRBJ2-3; D gene uncertain. CDR3 size: 14 residues. In germline, CDR1 is MNHEY, CDR2 SMNVEV (reference sequence). V was clipped by 6 bases and J by 2 bases, with 12 bases between them.

The CDR3 DNA reads TGTGCCAGCAGCTTTGGACAGGGCGGGGGCACCGGGGAGCTGTTTTTT. Amino acid sequence: CASSFGQGGGTGELFF. The V gene is TRBV11-2, the J gene TRBJ2-2; D possibly corresponds to TRBD1 (8 bases). This CDR3 has 16 residues. The V end was cut by 3 bases, the J end by 4 bases, with 15 bases between. Germline CDR1 reads SGHAT; CDR2 reads FQNNGV.

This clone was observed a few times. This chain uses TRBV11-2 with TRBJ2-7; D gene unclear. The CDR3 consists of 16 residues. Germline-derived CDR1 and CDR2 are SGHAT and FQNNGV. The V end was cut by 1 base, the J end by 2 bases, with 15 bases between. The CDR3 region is CASSLGGGSSPYEQYF. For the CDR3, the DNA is TGTGCCAGCAGCTTAGGGGGTGGTAGCAGTCCCTACGAGCAGTACTTC.

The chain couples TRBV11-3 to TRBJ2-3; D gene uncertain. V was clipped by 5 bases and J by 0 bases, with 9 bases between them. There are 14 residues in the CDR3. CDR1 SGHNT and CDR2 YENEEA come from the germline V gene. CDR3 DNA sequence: TGTGCCAGCAGCCCCACCGCTAGCACAGATACGCAGTATTTT. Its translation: CASSPTASTDTQYF.

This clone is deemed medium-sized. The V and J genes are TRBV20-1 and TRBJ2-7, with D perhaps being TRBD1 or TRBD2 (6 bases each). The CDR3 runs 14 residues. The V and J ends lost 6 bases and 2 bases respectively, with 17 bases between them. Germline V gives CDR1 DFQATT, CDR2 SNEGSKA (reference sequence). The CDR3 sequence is CSAEPGAGAYEQYF. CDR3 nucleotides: TGCAGTGCGGAGCCGGGGGCAGGGGCCTACGAGCAGTACTTC.

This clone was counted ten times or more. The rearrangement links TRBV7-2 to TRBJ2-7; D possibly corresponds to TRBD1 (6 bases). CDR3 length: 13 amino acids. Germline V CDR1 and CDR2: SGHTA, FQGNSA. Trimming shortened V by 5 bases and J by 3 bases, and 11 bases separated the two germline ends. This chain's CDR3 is CASSIGQSYEQYF. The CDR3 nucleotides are TGTGCCAGCAGCATCGGACAGAGCTACGAGCAGTACTTC.

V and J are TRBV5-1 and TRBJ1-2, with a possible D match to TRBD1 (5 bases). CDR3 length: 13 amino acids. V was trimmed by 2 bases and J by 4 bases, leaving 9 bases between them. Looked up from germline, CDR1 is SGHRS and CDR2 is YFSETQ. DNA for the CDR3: TGCGCCAGCAGCTTCGGGCAGGGCTATGGCTACACCTTC. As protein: CASSFGQGYGYTF.

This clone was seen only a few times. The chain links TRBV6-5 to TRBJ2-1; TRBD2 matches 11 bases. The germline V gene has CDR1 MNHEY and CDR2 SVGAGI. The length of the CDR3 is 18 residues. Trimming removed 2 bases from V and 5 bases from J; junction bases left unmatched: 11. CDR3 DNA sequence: TGTGCCAGCAGTTACACGCCCATGACTAGCGGGGTTCACAATGAGCAGTTCTTC. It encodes CASSYTPMTSGVHNEQFF.

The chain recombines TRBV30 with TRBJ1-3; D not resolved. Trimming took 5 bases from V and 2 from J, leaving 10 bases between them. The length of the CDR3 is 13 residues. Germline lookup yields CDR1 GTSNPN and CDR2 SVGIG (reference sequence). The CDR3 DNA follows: TGTGCCTGGGGTCGGGCAGCTGGAAACACCATATATTTT. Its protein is CAWGRAAGNTIYF.

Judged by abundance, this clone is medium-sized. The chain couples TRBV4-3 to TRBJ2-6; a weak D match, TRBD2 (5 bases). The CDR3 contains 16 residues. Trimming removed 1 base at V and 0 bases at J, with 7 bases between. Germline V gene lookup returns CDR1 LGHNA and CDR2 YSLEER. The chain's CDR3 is CASSQARDSGANVLTF. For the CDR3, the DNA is TGCGCCAGCAGCCAAGCACGGGACTCTGGGGCCAACGTCCTGACTTTC.

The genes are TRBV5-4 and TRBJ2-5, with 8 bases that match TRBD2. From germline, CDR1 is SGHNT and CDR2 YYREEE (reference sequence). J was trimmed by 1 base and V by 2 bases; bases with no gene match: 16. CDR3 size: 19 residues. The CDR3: CASSLFGPRGGEPQETQYF. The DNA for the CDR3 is TGTGCCAGCAGCTTATTCGGTCCACGGGGGGGGGAACCCCAAGAGACCCAGTACTTC. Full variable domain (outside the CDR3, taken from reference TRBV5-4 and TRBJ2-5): ETGVTQSPTHLIKTRGQQVTLRCSSQSGHNTVSWYQQALGQGPQFIFQYYREEENGRGNFPPRFSGLQFPNYSSELNVNALELDDSALYLCASSLFGPRGGEPQETQYFGPGTRLLVL.

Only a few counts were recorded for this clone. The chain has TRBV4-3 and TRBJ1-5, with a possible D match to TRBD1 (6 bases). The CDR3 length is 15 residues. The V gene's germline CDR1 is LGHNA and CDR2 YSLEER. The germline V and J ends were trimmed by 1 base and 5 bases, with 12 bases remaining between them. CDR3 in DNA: TGCGCCAGCAGCCAAGCCGGGACACCCGATCAGCCCCAGCATTTT. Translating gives CASSQAGTPDQPQHF.

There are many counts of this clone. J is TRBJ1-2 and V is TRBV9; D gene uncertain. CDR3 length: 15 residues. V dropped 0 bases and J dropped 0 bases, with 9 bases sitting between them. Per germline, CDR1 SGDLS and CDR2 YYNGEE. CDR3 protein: CASSVGSGTNYGYTF. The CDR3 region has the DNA TGTGCCAGCAGCGTAGGGTCGGGCACTAACTATGGCTACACCTTC.

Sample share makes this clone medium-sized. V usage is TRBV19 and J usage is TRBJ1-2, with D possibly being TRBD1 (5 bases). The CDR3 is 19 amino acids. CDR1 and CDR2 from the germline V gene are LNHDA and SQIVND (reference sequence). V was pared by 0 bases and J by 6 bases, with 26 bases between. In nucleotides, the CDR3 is TGTGCCAGTAGTATAGATCATGGAGGGGTTTTCCTTATAACCCATGGCTACACCTTC. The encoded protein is CASSIDHGGVFLITHGYTF.

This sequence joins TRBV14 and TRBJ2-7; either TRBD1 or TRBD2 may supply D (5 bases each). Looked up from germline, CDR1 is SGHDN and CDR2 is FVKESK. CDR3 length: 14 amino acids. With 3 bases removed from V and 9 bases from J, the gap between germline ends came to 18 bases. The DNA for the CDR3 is TGTGCCAGCAGCCACGGAGCCGGGACCACCCGGCAGTACTTC. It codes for CASSHGAGTTRQYF.

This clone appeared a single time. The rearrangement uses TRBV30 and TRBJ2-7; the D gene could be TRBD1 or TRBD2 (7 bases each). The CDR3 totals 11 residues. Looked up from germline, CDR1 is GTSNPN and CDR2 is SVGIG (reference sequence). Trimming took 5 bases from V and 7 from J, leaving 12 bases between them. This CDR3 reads CAWSRGGEQYF. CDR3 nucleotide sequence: TGTGCCTGGTCCAGGGGGGGTGAGCAGTACTTC.

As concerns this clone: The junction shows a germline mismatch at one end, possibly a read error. CDR3 residues: CASSLVMVGYCYTF. CDR3 DNA sequence: TGTGCCAGCAGTTTAGTCATGGTTGGCTATTGCTACACCTTC. The chain recombines TRBV28 with TRBJ1-2; the D is unclear. Germline CDR1 reads MDHEN; CDR2 reads SYDVKM. This CDR3 has 14 amino acids.

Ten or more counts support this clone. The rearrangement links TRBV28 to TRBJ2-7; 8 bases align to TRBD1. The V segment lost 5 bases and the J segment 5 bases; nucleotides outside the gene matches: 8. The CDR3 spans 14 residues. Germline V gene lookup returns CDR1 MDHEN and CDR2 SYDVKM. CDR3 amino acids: CASSRTGIQDEQYF. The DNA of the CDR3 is TGTGCCAGCAGTCGGACAGGGATCCAAGACGAGCAGTACTTC.